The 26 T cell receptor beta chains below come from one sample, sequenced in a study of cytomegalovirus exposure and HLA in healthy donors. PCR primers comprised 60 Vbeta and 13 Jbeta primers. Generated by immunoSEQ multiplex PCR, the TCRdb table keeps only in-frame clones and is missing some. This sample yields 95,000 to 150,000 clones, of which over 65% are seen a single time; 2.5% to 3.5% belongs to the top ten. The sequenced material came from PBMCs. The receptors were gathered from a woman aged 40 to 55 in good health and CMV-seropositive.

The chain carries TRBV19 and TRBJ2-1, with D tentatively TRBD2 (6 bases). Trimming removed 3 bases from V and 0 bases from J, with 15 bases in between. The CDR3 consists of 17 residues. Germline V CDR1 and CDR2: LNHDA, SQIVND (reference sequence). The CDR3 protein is CASSIRGGTSSYNEQFF. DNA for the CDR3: TGTGCCAGTAGTATTCGGGGCGGGACGAGCTCCTACAATGAGCAGTTCTTC.

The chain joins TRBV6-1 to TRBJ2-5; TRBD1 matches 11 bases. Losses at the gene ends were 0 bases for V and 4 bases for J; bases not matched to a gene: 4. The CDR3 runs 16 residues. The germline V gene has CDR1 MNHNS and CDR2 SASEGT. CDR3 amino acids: CASSEADRGLRETQYF. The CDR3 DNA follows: TGTGCCAGCAGTGAAGCGGACAGGGGGCTACGAGAGACCCAGTACTTC.

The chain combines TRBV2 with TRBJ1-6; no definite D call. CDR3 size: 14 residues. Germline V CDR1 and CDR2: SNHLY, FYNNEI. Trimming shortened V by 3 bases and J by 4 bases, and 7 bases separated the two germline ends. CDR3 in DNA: TGTGCCAGCAGTGACTCTGTGTATAATTCACCCCTCCACTTT. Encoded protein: CASSDSVYNSPLHF.

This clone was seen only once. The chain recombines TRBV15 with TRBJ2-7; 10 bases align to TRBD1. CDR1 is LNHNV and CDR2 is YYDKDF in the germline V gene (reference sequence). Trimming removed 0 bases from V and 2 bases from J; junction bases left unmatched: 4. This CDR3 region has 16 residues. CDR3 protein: CATSREPGTGAYEQYF. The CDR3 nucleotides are TGTGCCACCAGCAGAGAACCCGGGACAGGGGCCTACGAGCAGTACTTC.

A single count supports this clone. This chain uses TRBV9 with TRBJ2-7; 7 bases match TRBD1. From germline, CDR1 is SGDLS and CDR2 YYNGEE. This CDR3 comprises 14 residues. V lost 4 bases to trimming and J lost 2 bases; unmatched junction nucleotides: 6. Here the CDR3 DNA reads TGTGCCAGCAGCCCCGGGACAGCTACCTACGAGCAGTACTTC. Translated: CASSPGTATYEQYF.

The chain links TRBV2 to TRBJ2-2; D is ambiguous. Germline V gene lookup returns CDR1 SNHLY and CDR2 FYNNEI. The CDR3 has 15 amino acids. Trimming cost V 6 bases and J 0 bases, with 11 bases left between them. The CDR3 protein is CASRSTPANTGELFF. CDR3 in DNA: TGTGCCAGCAGATCGACACCAGCGAACACCGGGGAGCTGTTTTTT. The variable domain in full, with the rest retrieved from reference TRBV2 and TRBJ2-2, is EPEVTQTPSHQVTQMGQEVILRCVPISNHLYFYWYRQILGQKVEFLVSFYNNEISEKSEIFDDQFSVERPDGSNFTLKIRSTKLEDSAMYFCASRSTPANTGELFFGEGSRLTVL.

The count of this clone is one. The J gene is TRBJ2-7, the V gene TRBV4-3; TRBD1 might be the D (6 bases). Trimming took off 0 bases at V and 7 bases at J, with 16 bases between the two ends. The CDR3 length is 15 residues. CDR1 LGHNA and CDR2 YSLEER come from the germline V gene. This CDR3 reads CASSQDGQGNWEQYF. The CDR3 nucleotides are TGCGCCAGCAGCCAAGATGGCCAGGGGAACTGGGAGCAGTACTTC.

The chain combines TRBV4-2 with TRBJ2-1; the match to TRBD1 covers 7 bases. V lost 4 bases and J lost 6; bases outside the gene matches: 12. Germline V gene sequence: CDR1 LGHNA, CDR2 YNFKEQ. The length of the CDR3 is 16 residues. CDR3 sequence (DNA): TGTGCCAGCAGCCCAACTACAGGGGCGTCGGCCAATGAGCAGTTCTTC. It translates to CASSPTTGASANEQFF.

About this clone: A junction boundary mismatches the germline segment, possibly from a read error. CDR3 sequence: CAIRPGTDQETRYF. CDR3 nucleotide sequence: TGTGCCATCCGACCCGGGACAGACCAAGAGACCCGGTACTTC. This chain links TRBV10-3 with TRBJ2-5, with 7 bases that match TRBD1. CDR1 ENHRY and CDR2 SYGVKD come from the germline V gene. CDR3 size: 14 residues.

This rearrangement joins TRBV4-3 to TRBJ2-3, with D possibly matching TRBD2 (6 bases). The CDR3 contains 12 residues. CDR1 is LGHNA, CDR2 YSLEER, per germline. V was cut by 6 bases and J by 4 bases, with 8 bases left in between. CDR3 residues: CASRGGSDTQYF. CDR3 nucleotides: TGCGCCAGCAGGGGAGGCTCAGATACGCAGTATTTT.

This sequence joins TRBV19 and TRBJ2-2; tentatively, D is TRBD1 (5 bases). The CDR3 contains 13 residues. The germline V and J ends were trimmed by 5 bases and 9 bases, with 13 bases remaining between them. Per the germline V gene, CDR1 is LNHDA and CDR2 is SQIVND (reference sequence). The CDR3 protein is CASSRDRTRELFF. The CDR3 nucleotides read TGTGCCAGTAGTCGTGACAGAACCCGGGAGCTGTTTTTT.

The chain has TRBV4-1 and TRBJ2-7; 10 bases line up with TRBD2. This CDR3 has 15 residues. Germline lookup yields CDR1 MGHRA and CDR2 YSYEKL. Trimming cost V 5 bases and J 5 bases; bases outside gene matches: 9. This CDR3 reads CASSSASLAGDEQYF. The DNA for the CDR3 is TGCGCCAGCAGCTCCGCTTCCCTAGCGGGAGACGAGCAGTACTTC.

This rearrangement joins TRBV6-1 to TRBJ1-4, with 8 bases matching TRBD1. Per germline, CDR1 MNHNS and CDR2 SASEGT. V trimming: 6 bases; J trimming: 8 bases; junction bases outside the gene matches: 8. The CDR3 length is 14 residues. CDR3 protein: CASSTGQGEEKLFF. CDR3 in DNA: TGTGCCAGCAGCACCGGACAGGGAGAGGAAAAACTGTTTTTT.

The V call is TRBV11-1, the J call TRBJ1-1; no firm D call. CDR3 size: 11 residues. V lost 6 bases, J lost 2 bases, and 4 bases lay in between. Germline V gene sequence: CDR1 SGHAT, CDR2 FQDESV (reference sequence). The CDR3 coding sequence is TGTGCCAGCAGGCGTAACACTGAAGCTTTCTTT. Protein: CASRRNTEAFF.

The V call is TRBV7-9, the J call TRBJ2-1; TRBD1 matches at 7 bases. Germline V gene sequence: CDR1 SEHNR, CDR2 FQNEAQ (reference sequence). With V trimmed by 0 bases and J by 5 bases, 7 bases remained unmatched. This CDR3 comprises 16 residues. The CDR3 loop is CASSLAPGQLDNEQFF. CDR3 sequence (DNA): TGTGCCAGCAGCTTAGCCCCGGGACAGTTGGACAATGAGCAGTTCTTC.

CDR3 coding DNA: TGTGCCAGCAGCGTAGAAGACAGGGGGGTTCTGGGCTACACCTTC. It is translated as CASSVEDRGVLGYTF. V usage is TRBV9 and J usage is TRBJ1-2; 9 bases are shared with TRBD1. The CDR3 sequence is 15 residues long. CDR1 and CDR2 from the germline V gene are SGDLS and YYNGEE. J gave up 8 bases and V 0 bases, and 8 bases lay outside the gene matches.

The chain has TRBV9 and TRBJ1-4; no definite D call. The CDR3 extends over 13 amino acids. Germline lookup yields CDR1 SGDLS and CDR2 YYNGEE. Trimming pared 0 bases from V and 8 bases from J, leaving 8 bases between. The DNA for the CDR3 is TGTGCCAGCAGCGTAGTGGGAGGGGAAAAACTGTTTTTT. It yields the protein CASSVVGGEKLFF.

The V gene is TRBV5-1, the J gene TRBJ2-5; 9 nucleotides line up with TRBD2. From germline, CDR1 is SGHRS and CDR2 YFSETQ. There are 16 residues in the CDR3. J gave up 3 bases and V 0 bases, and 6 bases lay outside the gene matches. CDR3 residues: CASSLASGGYEETQYF. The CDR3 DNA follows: TGCGCCAGCAGCTTGGCGAGCGGGGGGTATGAAGAGACCCAGTACTTC.

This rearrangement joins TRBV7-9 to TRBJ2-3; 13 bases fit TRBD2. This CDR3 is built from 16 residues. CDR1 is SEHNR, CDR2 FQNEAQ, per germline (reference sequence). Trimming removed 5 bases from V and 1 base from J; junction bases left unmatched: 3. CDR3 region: CASSPGLAGGTDTQYF. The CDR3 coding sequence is TGTGCCAGCAGCCCCGGACTAGCGGGGGGCACAGATACGCAGTATTTT.

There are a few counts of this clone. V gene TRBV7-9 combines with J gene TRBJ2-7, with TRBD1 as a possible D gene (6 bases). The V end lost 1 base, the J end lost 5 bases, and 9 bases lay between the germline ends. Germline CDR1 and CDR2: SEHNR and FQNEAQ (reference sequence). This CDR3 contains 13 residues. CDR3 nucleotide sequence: TGTGCCAGCAGCTTAGAACAGGGTAACGAGCAGTACTTC. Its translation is CASSLEQGNEQYF.

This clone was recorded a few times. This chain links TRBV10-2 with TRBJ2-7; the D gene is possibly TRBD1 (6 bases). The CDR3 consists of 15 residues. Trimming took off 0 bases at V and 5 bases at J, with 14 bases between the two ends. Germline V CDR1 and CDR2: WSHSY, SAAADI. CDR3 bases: TGCGCCAGCAGTGAGTCCACAGGGAAGAAGGACGAGCAGTACTTC. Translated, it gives CASSESTGKKDEQYF.

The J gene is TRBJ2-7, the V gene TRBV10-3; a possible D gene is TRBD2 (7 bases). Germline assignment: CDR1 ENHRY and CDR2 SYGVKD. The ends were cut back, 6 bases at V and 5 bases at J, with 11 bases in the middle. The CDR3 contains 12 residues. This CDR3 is CAIRGGGDEQYF. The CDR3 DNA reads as TGTGCCATCAGGGGAGGGGGTGACGAGCAGTACTTC.

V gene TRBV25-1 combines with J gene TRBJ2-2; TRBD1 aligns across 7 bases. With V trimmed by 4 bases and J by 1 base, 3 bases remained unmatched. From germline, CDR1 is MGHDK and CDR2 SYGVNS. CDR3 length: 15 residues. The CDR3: CASSAWTGNTGELFF. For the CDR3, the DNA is TGTGCCAGCAGTGCCTGGACAGGGAACACCGGGGAGCTGTTTTTT.

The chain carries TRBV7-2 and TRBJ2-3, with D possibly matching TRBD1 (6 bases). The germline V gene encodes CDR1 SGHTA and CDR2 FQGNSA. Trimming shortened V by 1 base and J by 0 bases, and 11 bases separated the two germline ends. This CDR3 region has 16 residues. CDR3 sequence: CASSLVGQTSTDTQYF. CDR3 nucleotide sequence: TGTGCCAGCAGCTTAGTCGGACAGACTAGCACAGATACGCAGTATTTT.

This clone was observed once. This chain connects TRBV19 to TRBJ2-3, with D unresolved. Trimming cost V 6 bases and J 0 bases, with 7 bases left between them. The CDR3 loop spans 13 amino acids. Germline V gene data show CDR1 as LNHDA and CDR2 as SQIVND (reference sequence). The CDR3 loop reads CASSTTSTDTQYF. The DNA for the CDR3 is TGTGCCAGTAGCACGACTAGCACAGATACGCAGTATTTT.

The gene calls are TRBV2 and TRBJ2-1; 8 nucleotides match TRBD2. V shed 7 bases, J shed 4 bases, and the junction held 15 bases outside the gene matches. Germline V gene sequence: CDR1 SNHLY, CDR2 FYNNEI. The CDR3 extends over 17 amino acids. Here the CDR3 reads CASTGTTSGLHYNEQFF. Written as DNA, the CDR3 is TGTGCCAGCACCGGTACAACTAGCGGATTACATTACAATGAGCAGTTCTTC.